This T cell receptor (beta chain) appears in the sequencing data of a study of blood T cell repertoires in COVID-19. Background on the study: The study drew acute and convalescent COVID-19 samples from the United States, Italy and Spain. Sample material is recorded as cDNA or gDNA derived from T cells, B-cell-depleted T cells, or PBMCs.

This CDR3 has 14 amino acids. CDR1 is SGHRS, CDR2 YFSETQ, per germline. V lost 0 bases to trimming and J lost 5 bases, with 9 bases between them. Original processing notes: The authors estimated nucleated cell counts from reference gene primer amplification. Profiling relied on immunoSEQ multiplex PCR, and the TCRdb table lists in-frame clones only, not all of them. V and J calls and clone size are given by that table; D and trimming were obtained from the DNA. The sample holds roughly 50,000 clones, about 84% seen once. This clone was detected a few times. The TCR comes from a woman aged 55-69 years with acute or convalescent COVID-19. The specimen was peripheral blood. V usage is TRBV5-1 and J usage is TRBJ2-4, with a weak D call TRBD2 (6 bases). The CDR3 reads CASSLAPGENIQYF. The CDR3 DNA reads TGCGCCAGCAGCTTGGCCCCGGGGGAAAACATTCAGTACTTC. Based on the CDR3 plus reference TRBV5-1 and TRBJ2-4, the full variable domain is KAGVTQTPRYLIKTRGQQVTLSCSPISGHRSVSWYQQTPGQGLQFLFEYFSETQRNKGNFPGRFSGRQFSNSRSEMNVSTLELGDSALYLCASSLAPGENIQYFGAGTRLSVL.